The clone carrying this T cell receptor beta chain was counted only a few times. Its specificity is unknown. This sample is drawn from a study of cytomegalovirus exposure and HLA in healthy donors. Study-wide results and caveats: A few of the chains that were CMV-associated were confirmed in vitro to be specific for CMV antigens. The investigators catalogued 150 or so TCR beta chains as cytomegalovirus-associated.

In the PCR, 60 Vbeta and 13 Jbeta primers were used. Original data processing: Some 9.9 million shared chains were among approximately 80 million unique TCR beta chains counted in a later analysis. The data were produced by immunoSEQ multiplex PCR, yet TCRdb's version contains in-frame clones alone and is incomplete. V and J calls and clone size are given by that table; D and trimming were obtained from the DNA. This sample has around 130,000 clones, with roughly 79% found just once. The length of the CDR3 is 12 residues. The germline V gene has CDR1 SQVTM and CDR2 ANQGSEA. The V end lost 6 bases, the J end lost 0 bases, and 8 bases lay between the germline ends.

The chain employs TRBV29-1 and TRBJ1-2; no definite D call. The specimen sequenced was PBMCs. The sequence was obtained from a woman aged 18-30 years in good health and CMV-seronegative. The CDR3 DNA is TGCAGCGTCCCGGTCCCTAACTATGGCTACACCTTC. Its translation: CSVPVPNYGYTF.